This is a list of T cell receptor beta chains from one sample in a study of CD8+CD57+ T cells in acquired aplastic anemia. TCRdb analysed the reads with MiXCR anew, one entry per CDR3 protein. The sample has some 170,000 distinct CDR3 sequences; around half are singletons. The sequenced sample was sorted CD4+, CD8+, or CD8+CD57+ T cells (not recorded which) from PBMCs. These receptors all come from a human donor with aplastic anemia. The CDR3 runs from the conserved cysteine through the conserved F or W. D genes are given only for firm matches. Some rows mark clone size as missing; the rest say once, few, many or name a class of expanded clone.

J,size,V,D,DNA,CDR3
TRBJ1-1,.,TRBV29-1,.,TGCAGCGTTGAAGAGGCACGGGGGAACACTGAAGCTTTCTTT,CSVEEARGNTEAFF
TRBJ1-3,.,TRBV7-6,.,TGTGCCAGCAGCTTAGTGCCAGGGCCCGGAAACACCATATATTTT,CASSLVPGPGNTIYF
TRBJ2-7,.,TRBV7-8,TRBD1,TGTGCCAGCAGTCCCCGGGACAGGGAGGCTGAGCAGTACTTC,CASSPRDREAEQYF
TRBJ2-3,once,TRBV24-1,.,TGTGCCACCATGGGGGACTTAACAGATACGCAGTATTTT,CATMGDLTDTQYF
TRBJ1-5,.,TRBV2,.,TGTGCCAGCAGTCCAAGGGCAGGCATAGAGACCCAGCATTTT,CASSPRAGIETQHF
TRBJ1-5,.,TRBV5-6,.,TGTGCCAGCAGACCTCAGCCCCAGCATTTT,CASRPQPQHF
TRBJ2-2,few,TRBV20-1,.,TGCAGTGCTAGTACAACGAACACCGGGGAGCTGTTTTTT,CSASTTNTGELFF
TRBJ2-7,many,TRBV5-1,.,TGCGCCAGCAGCTTGGGTGAGTTCCCCTACGAGCAGTACTTC,CASSLGEFPYEQYF
TRBJ1-1,many,TRBV24-1,TRBD1,TGTGCCACCAGTACCAATCGACAGGGTAGTTTTGATTTCTTT,CATSTNRQGSFDFF
TRBJ1-2,.,TRBV6-1,.,TGTGCCAGCACCAGAGAACTCCAAGTTATAGCTAACTATGGCTACACCTTC,CASTRELQVIANYGYTF
TRBJ2-7,many,TRBV6-1,TRBD1,TGTGCCAGCAGGCGTCCAGGGGGCTACGAGCAGTACTTC,CASRRPGGYEQYF
TRBJ2-1,many,TRBV5-5,TRBD1,TGTGCCAGCAGCACCCACGGGACAGGGAAGAGTGAGCAGTTCTTC,CASSTHGTGKSEQFF
TRBJ2-3,many,TRBV5-1,.,TGCGCCAGCAGCTTGGTCACTAGCCCCACAGATACGCAGTATTTT,CASSLVTSPTDTQYF
TRBJ2-7,.,TRBV29-1,TRBD1,TGCAGCGTTGTGGGACAGGGGGTGACCCACGAGCAGTACTTC,CSVVGQGVTHEQYF
TRBJ2-5,.,TRBV4-3,.,TGCGCCAGCAGCTACCGAGGGGGACTTCAAGAGACCCAGTACTTC,CASSYRGGLQETQYF
TRBJ1-1,.,TRBV29-1,.,TGCAGCGTTGAAGATTATGGGGAGGGGCCGACCTTGAACACTGAAGCTTTCTTT,CSVEDYGEGPTLNTEAFF
TRBJ1-6,few,TRBV19,.,TGTGCCAGTAGTATGCAGCTCGATAATTCACCCCTCCACTTT,CASSMQLDNSPLHF
TRBJ1-1,.,TRBV10-3,TRBD1,TGTGCCATCAGTGAGTCCGGCAGGGGGGACACTGAAGCTTTCTTT,CAISESGRGDTEAFF
TRBJ2-2,once,TRBV29-1,TRBD2,TGCAGCGTAGCGGGGGTCGCGAACACCGGGGAGCTGTTTTTT,CSVAGVANTGELFF
TRBJ2-6,many,TRBV5-6,.,TGTGCCAGCAGCTTGCCGGACTCTGGGGCCAACGTCCTGACTTTC,CASSLPDSGANVLTF
TRBJ2-7,.,TRBV10-3,TRBD2,TGTGCCACCATCGGGGGGGTGGGGGAGCAGTACTTC,CATIGGVGEQYF
TRBJ2-1,many,TRBV9,.,TGTGCCAGCAGCCCTCAGTACAATGAGCAGTTCTTC,CASSPQYNEQFF
TRBJ2-1,.,TRBV7-9,.,TGTGCCAGCAGCTTAACGGGCAATGAGCAGTTCTTC,CASSLTGNEQFF
TRBJ2-2,.,TRBV24-1,.,TGTGCCACCAGCCAGACAGCCAACACCGGGGAGCTGTTTTTT,CATSQTANTGELFF
TRBJ2-7,.,TRBV9,TRBD2,TGTGCCAGCAGCATAGCTAGCGGGGGTTGCGAGCAGTACTTC,CASSIASGGCEQYF
TRBJ2-7,.,TRBV5-1,.,TGCGCCAGCAGCTTGGTTAGCACGAGCTTGGGGGAGCAGTACTTC,CASSLVSTSLGEQYF
TRBJ2-3,.,TRBV7-3,.,TGTGCCAGCAGCTTAAACACCGGAACGCAGTATTTT,CASSLNTGTQYF
TRBJ2-3,.,TRBV10-3,TRBD2,TGTGCCATCAGTGAGCTTGCGGGGGGGCTCGATACGCAGTATTTT,CAISELAGGLDTQYF
TRBJ2-7,.,TRBV10-3,.,TGTGCCATCAGTGAGTCGACGGCAGGGGGAAGCGGGCATTACTTC,CAISESTAGGSGHYF
TRBJ1-6,.,TRBV19,.,TGTGCCAGTAGGCAACAGGGCTATAATTCACCCCTCCACTTT,CASRQQGYNSPLHF
TRBJ1-3,.,TRBV28,.,TGTGCCAGCAGTCCGCAGAGTCACATCTATTTT,CASSPQSHIYF
TRBJ2-7,.,TRBV6-1,TRBD2,TGTGCCAGCAGGAACGTAGCGGGAGGGCCCGACGAGCAGTACTTC,CASRNVAGGPDEQYF
TRBJ2-7,many,TRBV5-5,.,TGTGCCAGCAGCTTGGTCCCTACGTCCTACGAGCAGTACTTC,CASSLVPTSYEQYF
TRBJ2-5,.,TRBV7-9,.,TGTGCCAGCAGCTTAGTCGCAGGGGAAGAGACCCAGTACTTC,CASSLVAGEETQYF
TRBJ2-5,.,TRBV9,.,TGTGCCAGCAGCGTAGCTGGGGGGGCCGGAGAGACCCAGTACTTC,CASSVAGGAGETQYF
TRBJ2-1,many,TRBV20-1,TRBD2,TGCAGTGCTTCCTCGGGACTACTCTACAATGAGCAGTTCTTC,CSASSGLLYNEQFF
TRBJ1-5,.,TRBV7-2,.,TGTGCCAGCAGCACTGGGCAGGGGAGCAATCAGCCCCAGCATTTT,CASSTGQGSNQPQHF
TRBJ2-3,many,TRBV5-1,TRBD2,TGCGCCAGCAGCCTCGAGCGGGGGGGCGAAACAGATACGCAGTATTTT,CASSLERGGETDTQYF
TRBJ1-6,.,TRBV6-1,.,TGTGCCAGCAGTGAAGTCGGCAGGGATTCACCCCTCCACTTT,CASSEVGRDSPLHF
TRBJ1-2,.,TRBV7-2,TRBD1,TGTGCCAGCAGGGGACAGTATGGCTACACCTTC,CASRGQYGYTF
TRBJ1-2,.,TRBV5-1,.,TGCGCCAGCAGCTCCGGGGGGGGCCGTGGCTATGGCTACACCTTC,CASSSGGGRGYGYTF
TRBJ2-2,many,TRBV9,.,TGTGCCAGCAGCCAAAGCCTCCCTCAACTCGGGGAGCTGTTTTTT,CASSQSLPQLGELFF
TRBJ1-4,.,TRBV5-1,.,TGCGCCAGCAGCTGGGTATCCCCGACTAATGAAAAACTGTTTTTT,CASSWVSPTNEKLFF
TRBJ2-5,many,TRBV19,TRBD2,TGTGCCAGTAGTATAGTACTAGCGGGGGGGCCGGGGCAAGAGACCCAGTACTTC,CASSIVLAGGPGQETQYF
TRBJ2-7,.,TRBV7-8,.,TGTGCCAGCGGCCGAGCCGAGCAGTACTTC,CASGRAEQYF
TRBJ2-5,.,TRBV7-9,TRBD1,TGTGCCAGCAGAGGGGACAGACAAGAGACCCAGTACTTC,CASRGDRQETQYF